This T cell receptor beta chain emerged from a study of blood T cell repertoires in COVID-19. About the research overall: PBMCs, B-cell-depleted T cells, or T cells were the source of the cDNA or gDNA that made up the material.

In the authors' methods: Amplified reference gene primers provided the basis for estimating nucleated cell counts. Method: immunoSEQ multiplex PCR; TCRdb's copy keeps in-frame clones and lacks some. That table is the source of V, J and clone size, and D and trimming were worked out from the DNA. The sample shows about 200,000 clones, about 82% of them seen only once. Participants came from about 23 US areas, aged about 18 to 100 years. In assigning cohorts, the study relied on participant-reported clinical history. The CDR3 runs 13 residues. Trimming pared 3 bases from V and 3 bases from J, leaving 8 bases between.

The chain has TRBV12-3 or TRBV12-4 and TRBJ1-1; no definite D call. The sample comprised PBMCs or T cells enriched from blood (not recorded which). This receptor was taken from a man aged 35 to 55 with acute COVID-19. In DNA, the CDR3 is TGTGCCAGCAGTTTTGGGCTCGACACTGAAGCTTTCTTT. This gives the protein CASSFGLDTEAFF.